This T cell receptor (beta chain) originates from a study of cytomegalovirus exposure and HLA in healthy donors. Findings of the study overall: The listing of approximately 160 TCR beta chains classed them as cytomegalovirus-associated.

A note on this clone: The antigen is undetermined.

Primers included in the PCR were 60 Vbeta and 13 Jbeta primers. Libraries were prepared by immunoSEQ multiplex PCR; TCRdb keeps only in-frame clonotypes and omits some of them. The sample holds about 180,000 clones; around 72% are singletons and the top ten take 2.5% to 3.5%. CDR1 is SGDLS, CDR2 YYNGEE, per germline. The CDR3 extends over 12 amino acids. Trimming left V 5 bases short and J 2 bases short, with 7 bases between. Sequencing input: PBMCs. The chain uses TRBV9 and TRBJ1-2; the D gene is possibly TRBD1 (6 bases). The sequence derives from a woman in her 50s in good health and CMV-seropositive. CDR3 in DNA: TGTGCCAGCAGACAGGGAAACTATGGCTACACCTTC. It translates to CASRQGNYGYTF.